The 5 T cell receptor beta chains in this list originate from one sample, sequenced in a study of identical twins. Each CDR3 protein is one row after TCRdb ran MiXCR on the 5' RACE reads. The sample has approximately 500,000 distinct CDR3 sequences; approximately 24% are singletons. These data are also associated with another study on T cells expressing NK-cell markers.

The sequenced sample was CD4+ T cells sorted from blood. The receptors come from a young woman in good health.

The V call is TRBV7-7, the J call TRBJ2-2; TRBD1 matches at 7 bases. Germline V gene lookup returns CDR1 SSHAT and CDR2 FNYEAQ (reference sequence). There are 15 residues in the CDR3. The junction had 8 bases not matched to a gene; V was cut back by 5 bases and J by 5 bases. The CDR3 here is CASSQDRIGTGELFF. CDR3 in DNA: TGTGCCAGCAGCCAGGACAGGATAGGAACCGGGGAGCTGTTTTTT.

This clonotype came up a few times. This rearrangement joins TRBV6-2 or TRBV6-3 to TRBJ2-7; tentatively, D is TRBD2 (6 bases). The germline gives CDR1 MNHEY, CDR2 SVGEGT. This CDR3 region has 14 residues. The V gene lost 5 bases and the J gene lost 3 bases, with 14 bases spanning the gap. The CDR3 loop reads CASSRSGVVYEQYF. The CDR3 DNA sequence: TGTGCCAGCAGTCGTAGCGGAGTCGTCTACGAGCAGTACTTC.

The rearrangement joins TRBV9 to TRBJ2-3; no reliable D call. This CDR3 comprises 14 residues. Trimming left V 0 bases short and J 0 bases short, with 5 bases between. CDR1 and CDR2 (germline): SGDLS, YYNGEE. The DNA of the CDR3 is TGTGCCAGCAGCGTAGCGGGCAGCACAGATACGCAGTATTTT. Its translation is CASSVAGSTDTQYF. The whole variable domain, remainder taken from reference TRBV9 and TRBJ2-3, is DSGVTQTPKHLITATGQRVTLRCSPRSGDLSVYWYQQSLDQGLQFLIQYYNGEERAKGNILERFSAQQFPDLHSELNLSSLELGDSALYFCASSVAGSTDTQYFGPGTRLTVL.

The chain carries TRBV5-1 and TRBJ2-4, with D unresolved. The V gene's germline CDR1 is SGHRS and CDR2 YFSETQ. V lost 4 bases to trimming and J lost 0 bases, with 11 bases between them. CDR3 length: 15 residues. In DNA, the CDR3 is TGCGCCAGCAGCGTAGGAAGCCGAGCCAAAAACATTCAGTACTTC. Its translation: CASSVGSRAKNIQYF.

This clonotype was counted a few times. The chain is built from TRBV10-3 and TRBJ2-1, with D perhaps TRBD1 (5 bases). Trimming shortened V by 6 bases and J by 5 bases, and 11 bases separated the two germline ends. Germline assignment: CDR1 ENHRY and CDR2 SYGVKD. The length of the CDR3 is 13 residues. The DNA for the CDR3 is TGTGCCATCAGGCCCCAGGGAAACAATGAGCAGTTCTTC. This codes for CAIRPQGNNEQFF.